This T cell receptor (beta chain) derives from a study of beta chain features in type 1 diabetes. Averaging about 120 mL, one heparinised blood draw was given by each donor. This clone has more than one count but fewer than ten. Its antigen is as yet unknown. Every isolated RNA sample was fully reverse transcribed, so sequencing captured expressed TCRB transcripts. The average output of naive, central memory and regulatory T cell samples was several million reads. Some clones are missing from TCRdb's copy, which holds only in-frame ones; the method was immunoSEQ multiplex PCR. The table lists roughly 340,000 clones, approximately 12% of them singletons. Study-level results: Patients showed naive, central memory and Treg TCRB repertoires that appeared more similar than those of healthy donors. Type 1 diabetes patients showed a moderate but significant shortening of TCRB CDR3s in all four CD4+ subsets.

The sequence came from a woman aged 18 to 35 with type 1 diabetes. Sequenced input: naive CD4+ T cells from blood.

Here the CDR3 DNA reads TGCAGTGCTAGTCGGGATGGCTACACCTTC. Translating gives CSASRDGYTF. The chain couples TRBV20-1 to TRBJ1-2; D is uncertain. Germline-derived CDR1 and CDR2 are DFQATT and SNEGSKA (reference sequence). V gave up 3 bases and J gave up 6 bases, with 5 bases separating them. CDR3 length equals 10 residues.